These 32 T cell receptor beta chains originate from one sample sequenced in a study of Graves' ophthalmopathy and Graves' hyperthyroidism. TCR beta CDR3 amplification used RNA transcripts. Following a first-round RT-PCR that used HTBI primers, a second-round multiplex PCR was carried out. TCRdb analysed the multiplex PCR reads with MiXCR anew, one entry per CDR3 protein. The top ten hold roughly 45% of the sample, which has about 700,000 distinct CDR3 sequences, around 40% seen once. Sequences were obtained from peripheral blood. These receptors were taken from an adult man with Graves' ophthalmopathy.

Remarks on this clonotype: Germline and junction disagree at one end, which may indicate a read error. The chain links TRBV20-1 to TRBJ1-4; D gene unclear. The CDR3 length is 14 residues. CDR1 and CDR2 (germline): DFQATT, SNEGSKA (reference sequence). CDR3 sequence: CSANGDADNEKLFF. The CDR3 coding sequence is TGCAGTGCCAATGGAGACGCAGACAATGAAAAGCTGTTTTTT.

The V and J genes are TRBV5-1 and TRBJ2-3; D gene unclear. V was cut by 4 bases and J by 4 bases, with 7 bases left in between. The CDR3 has 12 amino acids. From germline, CDR1 is SGHRS and CDR2 YFSETQ. CDR3 residues: CASSDLADTQYF. DNA for the CDR3: TGCGCCAGCAGCGATTTGGCAGATACGCAGTATTTT.

On this clonotype: Its ends do not fully match the called genes, so a read error is possible. The rearrangement links TRBV5-4 to TRBJ1-1; D is possibly TRBD1 (5 bases). Per the germline V gene, CDR1 is SGHNT and CDR2 is YYREEE (reference sequence). The CDR3 has 12 amino acids. CDR3 coding DNA: TGTGCCAGCACCGGAGGGGCGATGGAAGCTTCCTTT. Its translation is CASTGGAMEASF.

This clonotype showed up many times. The CDR3 sequence: CASRQGHEQYF. The CDR3 nucleotides are TGTGCCAGTCGTCAAGGCCACGAGCAGTACTTC. The chain couples TRBV2 to TRBJ2-7, with no clear D. Germline loops: CDR1 SNHLY, CDR2 FYNNEI. The length of the CDR3 is 11 residues. V was cut by 9 bases and J by 5 bases, with 11 bases left in between.

This clonotype was recorded many times. The chain links TRBV2 to TRBJ1-2; 8 bases line up with TRBD1. The CDR3 consists of 15 residues. With V trimmed by 4 bases and J by 4 bases, 8 bases remained unmatched. The V gene's germline CDR1 is SNHLY and CDR2 FYNNEI. CDR3 residues: CASSVFRGPSYGYTF. The CDR3 bases are TGTGCCAGCAGTGTGTTCAGGGGGCCTTCCTATGGCTACACCTTC.

At least ten counts were recorded for this clonotype. The rearrangement joins TRBV10-3 to TRBJ1-5; D gene ambiguous. The V gene's germline CDR1 is ENHRY and CDR2 SYGVKD. The CDR3 totals 12 residues. V was clipped by 6 bases and J by 6 bases, with 9 bases between them. CDR3: CAIRGSGQPQHF. In nucleotides, the CDR3 is TGTGCCATCAGGGGGTCGGGTCAGCCCCAGCATTTT.

On this clonotype: Because the CDR3's place on the DNA is in doubt, the DNA is left out and the CDR3 is given as listed by TCRdb. The gene calls are TRBV29-1 and TRBJ2-5; the tabulated D call, TRBD1, remains unverified against the DNA. Germline V lookup: CDR1 SQVTM, CDR2 ANQGSEA. Counting both end residues, the CDR3 totals 20 amino acids. Here the CDR3 reads CSVDTGTIYGYTFGSGTQYF.

In its sample, this clonotype was seen a few times. The gene calls are TRBV5-4 and TRBJ2-7; 8 nucleotides match TRBD2. The ends lost 4 bases at V and 6 bases at J; junction bases unmatched: 6. The CDR3 covers 13 residues. The germline V gene encodes CDR1 SGHNT and CDR2 YYREEE (reference sequence). CDR3 amino acids: CASSTGGGGEQYF. DNA of the CDR3: TGTGCCAGCAGCACGGGGGGGGGAGGCGAGCAGTACTTC.

The V gene is TRBV12-3 or TRBV12-4, the J gene TRBJ1-2; a weak D match, TRBD1 (5 bases). Trimming cost V 6 bases and J 2 bases, with 19 bases left between them. The CDR3 spans 16 residues. CDR3 residues: CASSQVGGSMNYGYTF. The DNA for the CDR3 is TGTGCCAGCAGCCAAGTGGGGGGGTCGATGAACTATGGCTACACCTTC.

The chain is built from TRBV24-1 and TRBJ1-5, with D possibly matching TRBD1 (5 bases). The CDR3 has 16 amino acids. The germline gives CDR1 KGHDR, CDR2 SFDVKD. Deletions cut 6 bases from V and 6 bases from J, with 20 bases between. In DNA form, the CDR3 reads TGTGCCACCAGTTGGACGCCCCCCCGGGACGGTCAGCCCCAGCATTTT. It specifies CATSWTPPRDGQPQHF.

Turning to this clonotype: This may come from a read error, since a much larger clone is one base off. This chain connects TRBV20-1 to TRBJ1-1; 7 positions agree with TRBD1. This CDR3 has 11 amino acids. Looked up from germline, CDR1 is DFQATT and CDR2 is SNEGSKA (reference sequence). CDR3 DNA sequence: TGCAGTGCTGCGGGACAGTTTGAAGCTTCCTTT. Its protein product is CSAAGQFEASF.

The chain couples TRBV10-3 to TRBJ1-2; 9 bases are shared with TRBD1. Germline CDR1 is ENHRY and CDR2 is SYGVKD. The CDR3 is made up of 13 amino acids. After removal of 10 bases from V and 8 bases from J, the junction contained 11 bases not matched to a gene. The DNA of the CDR3 is TGTGCCAGCCAGGGACAGGGAGGTCTCGGCTACACCTTC. It specifies CASQGQGGLGYTF.

This clonotype showed up just a few times. This chain connects TRBV2 to TRBJ1-4; D is perhaps TRBD1 (5 bases). CDR3 length equals 13 residues. Trimming took off 5 bases at V and 6 bases at J, with 10 bases between the two ends. Germline CDR1 SNHLY, CDR2 FYNNEI. CDR3 DNA: TGTGCCAGCAGTTTAGACAGCTATGAAAAACTGTTTTTT. It specifies CASSLDSYEKLFF.

The rearrangement uses TRBV2 and TRBJ2-7; D not resolved. CDR3 length: 14 amino acids. V lost 8 bases to trimming and J lost 5 bases, with 19 bases between them. Per germline, CDR1 SNHLY and CDR2 FYNNEI. The CDR3 spells CASVDPGVGNEQYF. The CDR3, as DNA: TGTGCCAGCGTTGATCCTGGGGTTGGAAACGAGCAGTACTTC.

This clonotype was seen repeatedly, ten times or more. The genes are TRBV7-6 and TRBJ1-1, with a tentative D call TRBD1 (5 bases). The CDR3 runs 12 residues. Per the germline V gene, CDR1 is SGHVS and CDR2 is FNYEAQ. Trimming cost V 2 bases and J 11 bases, with 12 bases left between them. CDR3 sequence: CASSLPSGRAFF. CDR3 DNA: TGTGCCAGCAGCTTACCGTCGGGGCGGGCTTTCTTT. The variable domain in full, with the rest retrieved from reference TRBV7-6 and TRBJ1-1, is GAGVSQSPRYKVTKRGQDVALRCDPISGHVSLYWYRQALGQGPEFLTYFNYEAQQDKSGLPNDRFSAERPEGSISTLTIQRTEQRDSAMYRCASSLPSGRAFFGQGTRLTVV.

The table lists this clonotype with a count of one. This may be a read error: a much more frequent sequence differs by one nucleotide. This chain uses TRBV24-1 with TRBJ1-5; D is ambiguous. Germline-derived CDR1 and CDR2 are KGHDR and SFDVKD. Trimming took off 5 bases at V and 7 bases at J, with 17 bases between the two ends. This CDR3 has 15 residues. The CDR3 DNA reads as TGTGCCACCAGTGTCTCTAGGGTGGCTCGACAGCCCCAGCATTTT. Protein: CATSVSRVARQPQHF.

Only a few counts were recorded for this clonotype. The chain recombines TRBV5-8 with TRBJ2-5; 8 positions agree with TRBD2. The CDR3 runs 15 residues. Germline trimming cut 2 bases from V and 1 base from J; bases unmatched to any gene: 4. CDR1 is SGHTS and CDR2 is YDEGEE in the germline V gene. The CDR3 region is CASSFSGVVQETQYF. The CDR3 DNA is TGTGCCAGCAGCTTTAGCGGGGTAGTCCAAGAGACCCAGTACTTC. The full variable domain, rest sourced from reference TRBV5-8 and TRBJ2-5, is EAGVTQSPTHLIKTRGQQATLRCSPISGHTSVYWYQQALGLGLQFLLWYDEGEERNRGNFPPRFSGRQFPNYSSELNVNALELEDSALYLCASSFSGVVQETQYFGPGTRLLVL.

With regard to this clonotype: A clone one base away is much larger, so this may be a read error. No conserved phenylalanine or tryptophan is present at the end of the CDR3, so a read error is the likely explanation. This chain links TRBV19 with TRBJ1-6; D gene ambiguous. Germline V lookup: CDR1 LNHDA, CDR2 SQIVND (reference sequence). The V end lost 4 bases, the J end lost 5 bases, and 6 bases lay between the germline ends. This CDR3 region has 13 residues. The CDR3: CASSSKDNSPLHL. The CDR3 region has the DNA TGTGCCAGTAGTAGTAAGGATAATTCACCCCTCCACCTT.

This clonotype was counted at least ten times. V usage is TRBV20-1 and J usage is TRBJ2-7, with 11 nucleotides matching TRBD2. The CDR3 extends over 14 amino acids. V was pared by 5 bases and J by 2 bases, with 5 bases of the junction left unmatched. Germline-derived CDR1 and CDR2 are DFQATT and SNEGSKA (reference sequence). CDR3 protein: CSARKLAGAYEQYF. The CDR3 nucleotides are TGCAGTGCTCGGAAACTAGCGGGAGCCTACGAGCAGTACTTC.

This chain uses TRBV10-3 with TRBJ2-5; D is possibly TRBD1 or TRBD2 (5 bases each). V was shortened by 7 bases and J by 4 bases, with 10 bases between the two germline ends. The length of the CDR3 is 12 residues. Germline V lookup: CDR1 ENHRY, CDR2 SYGVKD. The CDR3 here is CAITGGGETQYF. CDR3 nucleotide sequence: TGTGCCATCACAGGTGGGGGAGAGACCCAGTACTTC.

DNA of the CDR3: TGTGCCATCAGGAGACAGGGAATGCGCACTGAAGCTTTCTTT. It translates to CAIRRQGMRTEAFF. V is TRBV10-3 and J is TRBJ1-1, with TRBD1 identical over 7 bases. Trimming took 6 bases from V and 4 from J; bases not matched to a gene: 8. The CDR3 covers 14 residues. CDR1 and CDR2 from the germline V gene are ENHRY and SYGVKD.

The table lists this clonotype with a count of one. This clone may be a read error of a much larger clone one base away. This chain joins TRBV25-1 and TRBJ1-5, with unresolved D. CDR1 and CDR2 (germline): MGHDK, SYGVNS. The CDR3 is 14 amino acids. In DNA, the CDR3 is TGTACCAGCAGTGAATTTGGCAGGTATCAGCCCCAGCATTTT. Amino acid sequence: CTSSEFGRYQPQHF.

About this clonotype itself: Germline is not matched at one junction end, which may reflect a read error. The chain carries TRBV10-2 and TRBJ1-6; D uncertain. This CDR3 has 12 amino acids. CDR1 and CDR2 from the germline V gene are WSHSY and SAAADI. CDR3 coding DNA: TGTGCTCCCTCGGATCAAGATTCACCCCTCCACTTT. It specifies CAPSDQDSPLHF.

This clonotype came up many times. The CDR3 sequence: CAISDGTNYSGANVLTF. The CDR3 DNA sequence: TGTGCCATCAGTGACGGGACGAACTACTCTGGGGCCAACGTCCTGACTTTC. The chain carries TRBV10-3 and TRBJ2-6; perhaps D is TRBD1 or TRBD2 (5 bases each). V lost 3 bases, J lost 0 bases, and 12 bases lay in between. Germline CDR1 ENHRY, CDR2 SYGVKD. The CDR3 extends over 17 amino acids.

This clonotype has a count of ten or more. The chain recombines TRBV29-1 with TRBJ1-2, with 11 positions matching TRBD1. Trimming at V came to 7 bases and at J to 6 bases, leaving 10 bases not matched to a gene. This CDR3 has 14 residues. CDR1 SQVTM and CDR2 ANQGSEA come from the germline V gene. Here the CDR3 DNA reads TGCAGCGCCTTGCGGGGGGGACAGGGGGATGGCTACACCTTC. Translated: CSALRGGQGDGYTF.

This clonotype appeared a few times. The chain has TRBV25-1 and TRBJ1-2, with 7 bases aligning to TRBD1. Germline CDR1 reads MGHDK; CDR2 reads SYGVNS. After removal of 4 bases from V and 4 bases from J, the junction contained 9 bases not matched to a gene. The CDR3 contains 15 residues. CDR3 region: CASSAEPGQPYGYTF. The CDR3, as DNA: TGTGCCAGCAGTGCAGAGCCGGGACAGCCCTATGGCTACACCTTC.

This clonotype was seen ten or more times. The V call is TRBV9, the J call TRBJ2-7; D may be TRBD2 (5 bases). This CDR3 is built from 14 residues. CDR1 is SGDLS and CDR2 is YYNGEE in the germline V gene. Trimming took off 2 bases at V and 7 bases at J, with 16 bases between the two ends. The CDR3 spells CASSVGSTSGEQYF. The CDR3 coding sequence is TGTGCCAGCAGCGTCGGCAGTACATCGGGAGAGCAGTACTTC.

This clonotype was seen a few times. The CDR3 DNA reads TGTGCCAGCAGTTACTCCCTGGGGACCACTAGCGGGAGGGCCTACGAGCAGTACTTC. It encodes CASSYSLGTTSGRAYEQYF. V gene TRBV2 combines with J gene TRBJ2-7, with 13 bases lining up with TRBD2. Germline trimming cut 5 bases from V and 2 bases from J; bases unmatched to any gene: 15. The V gene's germline CDR1 is SNHLY and CDR2 FYNNEI. There are 19 residues in the CDR3.

In this sample, this clonotype turned up many times. The gene calls are TRBV2 and TRBJ1-4; D is undetermined. Between the trimmed V and J ends, which lost 6 bases and 5 bases, there was a span of 4 bases. CDR3 length: 11 residues. CDR1 and CDR2 (germline): SNHLY, FYNNEI. The CDR3 sequence: CASSPNEKLFF. The CDR3 DNA sequence: TGTGCCAGCAGCCCAAATGAAAAACTGTTTTTT.

This clonotype was observed at least ten times. The chain employs TRBV7-9 and TRBJ2-7; D may be TRBD1 or TRBD2 (5 bases each). V was shortened by 5 bases and J by 0 bases, with 14 bases between the two germline ends. Germline-derived CDR1 and CDR2 are SEHNR and FQNEAQ (reference sequence). The CDR3 loop spans 15 amino acids. CDR3 coding DNA: TGTGCCAGCAGCCTAGACGGGACGAGCTCCTACGAGCAGTACTTC. Residues: CASSLDGTSSYEQYF.

The table lists this clonotype with a count of one. V and J are TRBV20-1 and TRBJ1-6; D ambiguous. This CDR3 is 13 amino acids long. V was clipped by 0 bases and J by 13 bases, with 13 bases between them. CDR1 DFQATT and CDR2 SNEGSKA come from the germline V gene (reference sequence). The CDR3 DNA follows: TGCAGTGCTAGAGACAGTAGCAATCAGCCCCTCCACTTT. It yields the protein CSARDSSNQPLHF.

This sequence joins TRBV2 and TRBJ1-1, with 9 bases aligning to TRBD1. The germline gives CDR1 SNHLY, CDR2 FYNNEI. The CDR3 contains 14 residues. The V gene end was trimmed by 6 bases and the J gene end by 3 bases; junction bases not matched to a gene: 5. DNA of the CDR3: TGTGCCAGCAGCGAAAGGACAGGGGACACTGAAGCTTTCTTT. This codes for CASSERTGDTEAFF.